Following are 12 T cell receptor beta chains from one sample sequenced in a study of CD8+ T cells in alopecia areata. Following RNA extraction, reverse transcription yielded cDNA that acted as the sequencing template. Profiling relied on immunoSEQ multiplex PCR, and the TCRdb table lists in-frame clones only, not all of them. The sample has roughly 140,000 clones; 40% to 60% are singletons. Here the sequenced sample was CD8+ T cells sorted from blood, taken at week 0. The receptor source for this set is a human donor with alopecia areata.

The chain links TRBV25-1 to TRBJ1-2, with 8 nucleotides matching TRBD1. V was pared by 1 base and J by 6 bases, with 7 bases of the junction left unmatched. Germline V gene lookup returns CDR1 MGHDK and CDR2 SYGVNS. The CDR3 contains 15 residues. The CDR3 sequence is CASSELTDREDGYTF. In DNA, the CDR3 is TGTGCCAGCAGTGAATTAACGGACAGGGAAGATGGCTACACCTTC.

The CDR3, as DNA: TGCAGCGTTGAAATCAGCCCCGGCGGGGGAGCTTTCTTT. Translating it yields CSVEISPGGGAFF. The J gene is TRBJ1-1, the V gene TRBV29-1, with D perhaps TRBD1 (5 bases). The V end lost 2 bases, the J end lost 10 bases, and 17 bases lay between the germline ends. The CDR3 has 13 residues. CDR1 and CDR2 from the germline V gene are SQVTM and ANQGSEA.

This clone was counted a few times. The chain combines TRBV7-6 with TRBJ1-5; D is unclear. V lost 0 bases and J lost 5, with 5 bases in between. The CDR3 consists of 13 residues. Germline loops: CDR1 SGHVS, CDR2 FNYEAQ. The CDR3 spells CASSLAADQPQHF. CDR3 sequence (DNA): TGTGCCAGCAGCTTAGCGGCAGATCAGCCCCAGCATTTT.

This clone has only a few counts. The chain has TRBV27 and TRBJ2-7, with no clear D. This CDR3 region has 11 residues. Germline assignment: CDR1 MNHEY and CDR2 SMNVEV (reference sequence). V was cut by 4 bases and J by 6 bases, with 7 bases left in between. In DNA form, the CDR3 reads TGTGCCAGCAGTTCCAGGAGCGAGCAGTACTTC. Translated: CASSSRSEQYF.

This clone has more than one count but fewer than ten. Other DNA sequences in this specimen translate into the identical CDR3. This chain uses TRBV9 with TRBJ2-5, with 7 bases matching TRBD2. V lost 0 bases and J lost 2; bases outside the gene matches: 1. Germline loops: CDR1 SGDLS, CDR2 YYNGEE. CDR3 length equals 14 residues. The CDR3 spells CASSVGGGQETQYF. Here the CDR3 DNA reads TGTGCCAGCAGCGTAGGCGGGGGACAAGAGACCCAGTACTTC.

The rearrangement uses TRBV19 and TRBJ1-1; D is undetermined. This CDR3 comprises 12 residues. The V end lost 5 bases, the J end lost 1 base, and 5 bases lay between the germline ends. From germline, CDR1 is LNHDA and CDR2 SQIVND (reference sequence). CDR3 bases: TGTGCCAGTAGTGAGGGGAACACTGAAGCTTTCTTT. Translated: CASSEGNTEAFF. Based on the CDR3 plus reference TRBV19 and TRBJ1-1, the full variable domain is DGGITQSPKYLFRKEGQNVTLSCEQNLNHDAMYWYRQDPGQGLRLIYYSQIVNDFQKGDIAEGYSVSREKKESFPLTVTSAQKNPTAFYLCASSEGNTEAFFGQGTRLTVV.

The rearrangement uses TRBV29-1 and TRBJ1-1; no firm D call. Trimming took 3 bases from V and 10 from J, leaving 12 bases between them. The CDR3 length is 11 residues. In germline, CDR1 is SQVTM, CDR2 ANQGSEA. CDR3 protein: CSVDPSPAAFF. Here the CDR3 DNA reads TGCAGCGTTGACCCCAGCCCAGCAGCTTTCTTT.

The chain couples TRBV15 to TRBJ2-5; D is perhaps TRBD2 (5 bases). Looked up from germline, CDR1 is LNHNV and CDR2 is YYDKDF (reference sequence). This CDR3 comprises 17 residues. V was clipped by 4 bases and J by 2 bases, with 20 bases between them. The CDR3 region has the DNA TGTGCCACCAGCAAGGGTCGCGGGCGGGCAGGACAAGAGACCCAGTACTTC. Residues: CATSKGRGRAGQETQYF.

This clone was recorded a few times. This chain connects TRBV27 to TRBJ2-3, with D perhaps being TRBD1 or TRBD2 (5 bases each). The CDR3 runs to 17 residues. V was trimmed by 2 bases and J by 6 bases, leaving 21 bases between them. Germline V CDR1 and CDR2: MNHEY, SMNVEV (reference sequence). CDR3 region: CASSLKVMGPVGDTQYF. For the CDR3, the DNA is TGTGCCAGCAGTTTAAAGGTTATGGGACCGGTAGGGGATACGCAGTATTTT.

The rearrangement uses TRBV30 and TRBJ2-3; possibly TRBD2 for D (6 bases). From germline, CDR1 is GTSNPN and CDR2 SVGIG (reference sequence). This CDR3 comprises 13 residues. V was cut by 5 bases and J by 3 bases, with 12 bases left in between. CDR3 residues: CAWGGVTTDTQYF. The DNA for the CDR3 is TGTGCCTGGGGCGGGGTAACGACAGATACGCAGTATTTT.

Remarks on this clone: The sample has other DNA sequences that encode this CDR3 too. The rearrangement links TRBV30 to TRBJ2-7, with 10 bases aligning to TRBD1. V lost 0 bases and J lost 1; bases outside the gene matches: 0. CDR3 length: 14 amino acids. Germline V gene lookup returns CDR1 GTSNPN and CDR2 SVGIG (reference sequence). The CDR3: CAWSVGQGSYEQYF. The DNA of the CDR3 is TGTGCCTGGAGTGTGGGACAGGGGTCCTACGAGCAGTACTTC.

This chain connects TRBV4-1 to TRBJ1-2, with no clear D. The CDR3 runs 14 residues. V was pared by 1 base and J by 5 bases, with 11 bases between. The V gene's germline CDR1 is MGHRA and CDR2 YSYEKL. The CDR3 DNA reads TGCGCCAGCAGCCAAGCAACCAATGGATATGGCTACACCTTC. Translating it yields CASSQATNGYGYTF.